The 28 T cell receptor beta chains in this list originate from one sample, sequenced in a study of blood T cell repertoires in COVID-19. Using immunoSEQ multiplex PCR, the repertoire was profiled, and TCRdb retains in-frame clones only, with some absent. The sample carries hundreds of thousands of clones, around 90% recorded once. Sequences were obtained from PBMCs or T cells enriched from blood (not recorded which). These receptors originate from a woman in her thirties or forties with acute COVID-19.

The chain couples TRBV5-1 to TRBJ1-3; TRBD1 matches 10 bases. This CDR3 comprises 17 residues. The J segment lost 4 bases and the V segment lost 0 bases, leaving 7 bases of the junction unmatched. Germline assignment: CDR1 SGHRS and CDR2 YFSETQ. The CDR3 loop reads CASSLGTGGISGNTIYF. The CDR3 DNA follows: TGCGCCAGCAGCTTGGGGACAGGGGGAATATCCGGAAACACCATATATTTT.

The rearrangement uses TRBV10-1 and TRBJ1-1; D is undetermined. The CDR3 consists of 16 residues. Germline V lookup: CDR1 WNHNN, CDR2 SYGVQD (reference sequence). The germline V and J ends were trimmed by 2 bases and 1 base, with 14 bases remaining between them. The CDR3 here is CASSEPLAKRNTEAFF. In DNA, the CDR3 is TGCGCCAGCAGTGAGCCCCTGGCAAAGCGGAACACTGAAGCTTTCTTT.

This clone showed up just a few times. V and J are TRBV21-1 and TRBJ2-7; TRBD2, the table's D call, was not compared with the DNA. TRBV21-1 is a documented pseudogene. The CDR3 spans 16 residues. The CDR3 bases are TGTGCCAGCAGCAAAAGGCCGGGGGACTTCGACTACGAGCAGTACTTC. It translates to CASSKRPGDFDYEQYF.

The chain has TRBV18 and TRBJ1-5; D is perhaps TRBD1 (5 bases). The CDR3 spans 15 residues. V dropped 3 bases and J dropped 9 bases, with 18 bases sitting between them. Germline V gives CDR1 KGHSH, CDR2 LQKENI. The CDR3 loop reads CASSPAQGRDTPQHF. Here the CDR3 DNA reads TGTGCCAGCTCACCCGCTCAGGGCCGCGATACGCCCCAGCATTTT.

This rearrangement joins TRBV19 to TRBJ2-2; the match to TRBD2 covers 14 bases. Germline V lookup: CDR1 LNHDA, CDR2 SQIVND (reference sequence). The length of the CDR3 is 16 residues. Germline trimming cut 5 bases from V and 7 bases from J; bases unmatched to any gene: 6. The CDR3 DNA is TGTGCCAGTAGTCGGACTAGCGGGGGGATTGTCGGGGAGCTGTTTTTT. It yields the protein CASSRTSGGIVGELFF.

The gene calls are TRBV29-1 and TRBJ2-5; 8 bases agree with TRBD1. V shed 0 bases and J 1 base; nucleotides not matched to a gene: 7. Germline CDR1 is SQVTM and CDR2 is ANQGSEA. The CDR3 runs 16 residues. The CDR3 DNA sequence: TGCAGCGTTGAAGAAACGGGTACAGGGGGCCAAGAGACCCAGTACTTC. This gives the protein CSVEETGTGGQETQYF.

The V gene is TRBV5-1, the J gene TRBJ2-5, with 9 bases identical to TRBD2. Germline lookup yields CDR1 SGHRS and CDR2 YFSETQ. CDR3 length equals 15 residues. J was trimmed by 4 bases and V by 1 base; bases with no gene match: 5. The CDR3 bases are TGCGCCAGCAGCTTGATGCTAGCGGGGAGAGAGACCCAGTACTTC. The encoded protein is CASSLMLAGRETQYF.

The V and J genes are TRBV19 and TRBJ1-3, with D unclear. In germline, CDR1 is LNHDA, CDR2 SQIVND (reference sequence). Between the trimmed V and J ends, which lost 3 bases and 0 bases, there was a span of 12 bases. This CDR3 is built from 16 residues. The CDR3 is CASSIARGLSGNTIYF. The CDR3, as DNA: TGTGCCAGTAGTATCGCTCGCGGCCTCTCTGGAAACACCATATATTTT.

The gene calls are TRBV18 and TRBJ2-7; 9 bases align to TRBD1. The germline gives CDR1 KGHSH, CDR2 LQKENI. The ends lost 4 bases at V and 3 bases at J; junction bases unmatched: 4. The CDR3 contains 14 residues. The CDR3 here is CASSLEGQGYEQYF. DNA of the CDR3: TGTGCCAGCTCACTGGAGGGACAGGGCTACGAGCAGTACTTC.

The chain uses TRBV7-9 and TRBJ2-5; possibly TRBD2 for D (6 bases). Germline-derived CDR1 and CDR2 are SEHNR and FQNEAQ (reference sequence). With 5 bases removed from V and 2 bases from J, the gap between germline ends came to 12 bases. This CDR3 has 14 residues. Here the CDR3 reads CASSRGLGQETQYF. CDR3 DNA: TGTGCCAGCAGCCGGGGACTGGGACAAGAGACCCAGTACTTC.

The chain recombines TRBV30 with TRBJ2-7; 10 positions match TRBD2. The CDR3 spans 17 residues. Germline V lookup: CDR1 GTSNPN, CDR2 SVGIG (reference sequence). V was clipped by 4 bases and J by 7 bases; unmatched bases: 19. CDR3 sequence (DNA): TGTGCCTGGACGAAAACCGATAGCGGGGGGCCCCTGGGTGAGCAGTACTTC. It codes for CAWTKTDSGGPLGEQYF.

This clone appeared a single time. This same CDR3 is encoded by further DNA sequences in the sample. The J gene is TRBJ1-1, the V gene TRBV6-5; D ambiguous. The CDR3 has 13 amino acids. Germline V gene sequence: CDR1 MNHEY, CDR2 SVGAGI. Trimming removed 0 bases from V and 1 base from J, with 3 bases in between. CDR3 sequence reads: CASSYSRNTEAFF. DNA for the CDR3: TGTGCCAGCAGTTACTCCCGGAACACTGAAGCTTTCTTT.

This sequence joins TRBV3-1 (or the pseudogene TRBV3-2) and TRBJ1-5; TRBD1 matches 8 bases. With 2 bases clipped from V and 6 bases from J, the junction kept 6 bases outside the gene matches. From germline, CDR1 is LGHDT and CDR2 YNNKEL (reference sequence). CDR3 length: 15 residues. CDR3: CASSQTPDRAQPQHF. The CDR3 DNA sequence: TGTGCCAGCAGCCAAACACCGGACAGGGCTCAGCCCCAGCATTTT.

The chain carries TRBV5-4 and TRBJ2-7; perhaps TRBD2 as D (6 bases). V was clipped by 0 bases and J by 5 bases, with 18 bases between them. The CDR3 covers 16 residues. Per the germline V gene, CDR1 is SGHNT and CDR2 is YYREEE (reference sequence). CDR3 amino acids: CASSLELGGPGDEQYF. Written as DNA, the CDR3 is TGTGCCAGCAGCTTGGAATTGGGGGGACCCGGTGACGAGCAGTACTTC. The whole variable domain, filled in from reference TRBV5-4 and TRBJ2-7, reads ETGVTQSPTHLIKTRGQQVTLRCSSQSGHNTVSWYQQALGQGPQFIFQYYREEENGRGNFPPRFSGLQFPNYSSELNVNALELDDSALYLCASSLELGGPGDEQYFGPGTRLTVT.

V usage is TRBV4-1 and J usage is TRBJ1-2; 7 positions match TRBD1. Germline V gene sequence: CDR1 MGHRA, CDR2 YSYEKL. The V gene end was trimmed by 3 bases and the J gene end by 7 bases; junction bases not matched to a gene: 11. CDR3 length equals 15 residues. The CDR3 loop reads CASSHDGTATGGYTF. CDR3 in DNA: TGCGCCAGCAGCCATGACGGGACAGCGACGGGTGGCTACACCTTC.

This clone was found many times. This sequence joins TRBV2 and TRBJ2-1, with 8 bases aligning to TRBD2. The V segment lost 8 bases and the J segment 15 bases; nucleotides outside the gene matches: 15. CDR3 length: 13 amino acids. Germline lookup yields CDR1 SNHLY and CDR2 FYNNEI. CDR3 nucleotides: TGTGCCAGCGGCGGGCAGCGGGGGAAGGTTGCGTTCTTC. Amino acid sequence: CASGGQRGKVAFF.

V is TRBV11-2 and J is TRBJ1-3; 12 positions match TRBD1. The CDR3 covers 15 residues. Trimming cost V 8 bases and J 4 bases; bases outside gene matches: 6. CDR1 is SGHAT, CDR2 FQNNGV, per germline. This CDR3 reads CASGRDRGLGNTIYF. For the CDR3, the DNA is TGTGCCAGCGGTCGGGACAGGGGGCTGGGAAACACCATATATTTT. The full variable domain, with the rest looked up from reference TRBV11-2 and TRBJ1-3, is EAGVAQSPRYKIIEKRQSVAFWCNPISGHATLYWYQQILGQGPKLLIQFQNNGVVDDSQLPKDRFSAERLKGVDSTLKIQPAKLEDSAVYLCASGRDRGLGNTIYFGEGSWLTVV.

The chain joins TRBV19 to TRBJ2-2; weak D call: TRBD2 (6 bases). Trimming removed 10 bases at V and 0 bases at J, with 18 bases between. Looked up from germline, CDR1 is LNHDA and CDR2 is SQIVND (reference sequence). The CDR3 runs 16 residues. As DNA, the CDR3 is TGTGCCACTAAGGGAGGCCCAAGGGCGAACACCGGGGAGCTGTTTTTT. Translated, it gives CATKGGPRANTGELFF.

CDR3 protein: CASGNPAVYEQYF. CDR3 sequence (DNA): TGTGCCAGCGGGAACCCAGCGGTCTACGAGCAGTACTTC. The J gene is TRBJ2-7, the V gene TRBV6-5; TRBD2 might be the D (5 bases). Germline lookup yields CDR1 MNHEY and CDR2 SVGAGI. This CDR3 has 13 residues. The V end was cut by 8 bases, the J end by 3 bases, with 14 bases between.

The J gene is TRBJ1-2, the V gene TRBV7-2; TRBD1 might be the D (6 bases). Germline V gives CDR1 SGHTA, CDR2 FQGNSA. Trimming pared 2 bases from V and 8 bases from J, leaving 12 bases between. The CDR3 contains 13 residues. CDR3 sequence (DNA): TGTGCCAGCAGCTTACAACAGGGTAGAGGCTACACCTTC. Its translation is CASSLQQGRGYTF.

V is TRBV5-1 and J is TRBJ1-5; D is undetermined. Germline CDR1 and CDR2: SGHRS and YFSETQ. V was clipped by 5 bases and J by 2 bases, with 8 bases between them. The CDR3 consists of 13 residues. The CDR3 protein is CASRASGNQPQHF. The CDR3 DNA sequence: TGCGCCAGCAGGGCATCAGGCAATCAGCCCCAGCATTTT.

The CDR3 bases are TGTGCCAGCAGTGAAGCATTTTGGCTAGCGACGAACACCGGGGAGCTGTTTTTT. Translating it yields CASSEAFWLATNTGELFF. This sequence joins TRBV6-1 and TRBJ2-2; tentatively, D is TRBD2 (6 bases). The CDR3 length is 18 residues. CDR1 and CDR2 from the germline V gene are MNHNS and SASEGT. Trimming removed 0 bases from V and 0 bases from J, with 14 bases in between.

The V call is TRBV7-4, the J call TRBJ2-1; 8 nucleotides agree with TRBD2. The CDR3 has 16 amino acids. Per germline, CDR1 SGHVT and CDR2 SQSDAQ. J lost 5 bases, V lost 1 base, and 7 bases had no gene match. CDR3 nucleotide sequence: TGTGCCAGCAGCTTAGAGGAGCGGGGGCCGAACAATGAGCAGTTCTTC. Translating gives CASSLEERGPNNEQFF.

The rearrangement uses TRBV29-1 and TRBJ2-7; the D gene is possibly TRBD2 (6 bases). The germline V and J ends were trimmed by 8 bases and 3 bases, with 17 bases remaining between them. Germline V gene lookup returns CDR1 SQVTM and CDR2 ANQGSEA. This CDR3 has 13 residues. The CDR3 region has the DNA TGCAGCTCGGAAATGGGACTTGACTACGAGCAGTACTTC. This translates into CSSEMGLDYEQYF.

In its sample, this clone was seen once. The genes are TRBV25-1 and TRBJ2-5; no clear D gene. The V end was cut by 3 bases, the J end by 4 bases, with 9 bases between. This CDR3 contains 13 residues. The germline V gene encodes CDR1 MGHDK and CDR2 SYGVNS. CDR3 sequence: CASSDSPPETQYF. DNA of the CDR3: TGTGCCAGCAGTGATTCCCCTCCAGAGACCCAGTACTTC.

The chain links TRBV18 to TRBJ1-1, with D tentatively TRBD1 (5 bases). The CDR3 is made up of 14 amino acids. Deletions cut 1 base from V and 4 bases from J, with 10 bases between. Germline V gives CDR1 KGHSH, CDR2 LQKENI. CDR3 DNA sequence: TGTGCCAGCTCACCACAGGAGGGGAGCACTGAAGCTTTCTTT. It is translated as CASSPQEGSTEAFF.

The chain employs TRBV5-4 and TRBJ1-2, with 8 bases identical to TRBD1. Losses at the gene ends were 0 bases for V and 8 bases for J; bases not matched to a gene: 6. There are 14 residues in the CDR3. The germline gives CDR1 SGHNT, CDR2 YYREEE (reference sequence). As DNA, the CDR3 is TGTGCCAGCAGCTTGGACCAGGGGGCCGGGGGCTACACCTTC. This gives the protein CASSLDQGAGGYTF.

A word on this clone: The DNA is left out, because the CDR3 cannot be placed on it with certainty; the CDR3 is given as TCRdb lists it. The rearrangement joins TRBV2 to TRBJ1-4. CDR1 is SNHLY and CDR2 is FYNNEI in the germline V gene. A total of 12 residues make up the CDR3, ends included. The CDR3 reads CASSEILKNCFF.